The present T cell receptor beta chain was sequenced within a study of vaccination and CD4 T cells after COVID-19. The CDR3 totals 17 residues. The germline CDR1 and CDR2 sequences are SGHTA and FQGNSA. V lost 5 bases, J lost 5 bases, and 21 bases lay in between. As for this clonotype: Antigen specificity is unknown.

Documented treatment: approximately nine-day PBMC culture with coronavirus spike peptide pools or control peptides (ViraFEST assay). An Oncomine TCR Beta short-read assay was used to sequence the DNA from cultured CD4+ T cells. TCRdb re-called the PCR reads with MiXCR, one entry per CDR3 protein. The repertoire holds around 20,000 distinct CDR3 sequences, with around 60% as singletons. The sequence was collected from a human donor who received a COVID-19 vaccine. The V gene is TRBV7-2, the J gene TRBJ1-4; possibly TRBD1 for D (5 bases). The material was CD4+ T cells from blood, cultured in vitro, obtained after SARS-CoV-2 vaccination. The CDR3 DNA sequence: TGTGCCAGCAGCCCGGGCCTGGACATCGAGGGGAATGAAAAACTGTTTTTT. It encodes CASSPGLDIEGNEKLFF.